One T cell receptor (beta chain) is described in this entry. As yet, its antigen is unknown. This specimen comes from a study of cytomegalovirus exposure and HLA in healthy donors. V shed 3 bases and J 6 bases; nucleotides not matched to a gene: 5. Per germline, CDR1 SGDLS and CDR2 YYNGEE. There are 14 residues in the CDR3. Study-wide results and caveats: Some TCR beta chains (164 of them) were listed as cytomegalovirus-associated. Later analysis identified several of the most significant clusters that appeared linked to common viral pathogens. Segments of the TCR beta V type were, in most cases, productive about 87% or about 30% of the time in an earlier analysis. There was a cluster of highly shared sequence variants that was likely a sequencing artifact.

The PCR had 60 Vbeta and 13 Jbeta primers. The data were produced by immunoSEQ multiplex PCR, yet TCRdb's version contains in-frame clones alone and is incomplete. In the table there are about 190,000 clones, about 77% of which are singletons. V and J are TRBV9 and TRBJ1-4; 7 bases fit TRBD1. This TCR was recovered from a man under 40 in good health and CMV-seropositive. The sample taken for sequencing was PBMCs. As DNA, the CDR3 is TGTGCCAGCAGCGACCCCGGGACAGATGAAAAACTGTTTTTT. It specifies CASSDPGTDEKLFF. The full variable domain, rest sourced from reference TRBV9 and TRBJ1-4, is DSGVTQTPKHLITATGQRVTLRCSPRSGDLSVYWYQQSLDQGLQFLIQYYNGEERAKGNILERFSAQQFPDLHSELNLSSLELGDSALYFCASSDPGTDEKLFFGSGTQLSVL.